This TCR beta chain was retrieved from a study of human T cells and chemical hapten exposure. TCRdb called the RACE reads again in MiXCR, with one record for every CDR3 protein. This sample yields about 400,000 distinct CDR3 sequences, of which nearly 6.5% are seen a single time; about 5% belongs to the top ten. Trimming removed 0 bases at V and 3 bases at J, with 12 bases between. The germline gives CDR1 LGHNA, CDR2 YNFKEQ. CDR3 length: 15 residues. Stated time point: patch test 2, 6 weeks after DPC sensitization. Treatment here: therapeutic diphenylcyclopropenone sensitization with weekly scalp DPC.

The material was whole blood, obtained in connection with sensitization to the hapten diphenylcyclopropenone (DPC). The clonotype originates from a woman aged 18-29 years with alopecia areata. Some clones in this sample may be carry-over from other donors' samples. The rearrangement joins TRBV4-2 to TRBJ2-7; D not certain. The CDR3 sequence is CASSQDTSPDYEQYF. The CDR3 nucleotides are TGTGCCAGCAGCCAAGATACGTCCCCAGACTACGAGCAGTACTTC.